A single sample gave rise to the 22 T cell receptor beta chains below, sequenced in a study of shared clonotypes between healthy human individuals. Using immunoSEQ multiplex PCR, the repertoire was profiled, and TCRdb retains in-frame clones only, with some absent. This sample yields around 1,100,000 clones, of which 60% to 85% are seen a single time; approximately 0.9% belongs to the top ten. The sequenced sample consisted of memory CD4+ T cells from PBMCs. Subset reported: CD45RA-negative fraction. These receptors were obtained from a man younger than 35 in good health. Some clones in this sample may be carry-over from other donors' samples.

The chain uses TRBV7-9 and TRBJ2-1, with unresolved D. V lost 5 bases and J 8 bases, leaving 10 bases between the germline ends. Germline values: CDR1 SEHNR, CDR2 FQNEAQ (reference sequence). This CDR3 has 12 residues. The CDR3, as DNA: TGTGCCAGCAGCAGAACCTTGGATGAGCAGTTCTTC. Translating it yields CASSRTLDEQFF.

The rearrangement links TRBV4-1 to TRBJ2-7, with TRBD2 as a possible D gene (6 bases). Germline V gives CDR1 MGHRA, CDR2 YSYEKL. The CDR3 has 16 residues. The V gene lost 3 bases and the J gene lost 1 base, with 16 bases spanning the gap. The CDR3 here is CASSHDNGRNSYEQYF. DNA of the CDR3: TGCGCCAGCAGCCATGACAACGGGAGAAATTCCTACGAGCAGTACTTC.

V and J are TRBV5-4 and TRBJ2-7; 10 nucleotides agree with TRBD1. Losses at the gene ends were 0 bases for V and 3 bases for J; bases not matched to a gene: 6. This CDR3 region has 16 residues. Germline CDR1 SGHNT, CDR2 YYREEE (reference sequence). CDR3 protein: CASSLATGGSLYEQYF. For the CDR3, the DNA is TGTGCCAGCAGCTTGGCGACAGGGGGCAGCCTCTACGAGCAGTACTTC.

The chain uses TRBV10-3 and TRBJ1-5, with D unclear. CDR1 and CDR2 from the germline V gene are ENHRY and SYGVKD. The CDR3 is 14 amino acids. Deletions cut 2 bases from V and 3 bases from J, with 8 bases between. CDR3 residues: CAISETGTNQPQHF. Here the CDR3 DNA reads TGTGCCATCAGTGAGACGGGCACCAATCAGCCCCAGCATTTT.

This clone was counted many times. In nucleotides, the CDR3 is TGTGCCACCCCAAACCCCGGGCCTCGACCCCCTGAAGCTTTCTTT. Protein sequence: CATPNPGPRPPEAFF. The J gene is TRBJ1-1, the V gene TRBV28; D is unresolved. V was cut by 10 bases and J by 6 bases, with 24 bases left in between. This CDR3 has 15 residues. Germline V lookup: CDR1 MDHEN, CDR2 SYDVKM. Using reference TRBV28 and TRBJ1-1 for the parts outside the CDR3, the full variable domain is DVKVTQSSRYLVKRTGEKVFLECVQDMDHENMFWYRQDPGLGLRLIYFSYDVKMKEKGDIPEGYSVSREKKERFSLILESASTNQTSMYLCATPNPGPRPPEAFFGQGTRLTVV.

V gene TRBV11-1 combines with J gene TRBJ2-5; D gene unclear. The CDR3 consists of 12 residues. The germline V gene has CDR1 SGHAT and CDR2 FQDESV (reference sequence). Trimming removed 4 bases at V and 5 bases at J, with 8 bases between. CDR3 loop: CASSSLGETQYF. The CDR3 coding sequence is TGTGCCAGCAGCTCCCTCGGGGAGACCCAGTACTTC.

This clone was recorded once. The rearrangement joins TRBV5-6 to TRBJ2-1; D call uncertain. The ends were cut back, 0 bases at V and 0 bases at J, with 7 bases in the middle. The CDR3 extends over 15 amino acids. Germline loops: CDR1 SGHDT, CDR2 YYEEEE. The CDR3 reads CASSLDPSSYNEQFF. The DNA of the CDR3 is TGTGCCAGCAGCTTGGACCCGAGCTCCTACAATGAGCAGTTCTTC.

On this clone itself: The junction departs from germline at one end; a sequencing error may be responsible. The chain recombines TRBV5-4 with TRBJ1-2; no firm D call. This CDR3 is 13 amino acids long. Looked up from germline, CDR1 is SGHNT and CDR2 is YYREEE (reference sequence). In nucleotides, the CDR3 is TGTGCCAGCAGCCACAACGACGGAGGAGGAACACTCTTC. It codes for CASSHNDGGGTLF.

The chain links TRBV28 to TRBJ2-1, with a possible D match to TRBD2 (6 bases). There are 15 residues in the CDR3. Trimming pared 6 bases from V and 6 bases from J, leaving 18 bases between. Per the germline V gene, CDR1 is MDHEN and CDR2 is SYDVKM. For the CDR3, the DNA is TGTGCCAGCAGCCCGGGACTTCCCGGGGGCAATGAGCAGTTCTTC. Protein product: CASSPGLPGGNEQFF.

This clone was seen only a few times. The chain employs TRBV7-9 and TRBJ1-1; D might be TRBD1 (6 bases). This CDR3 spans 13 amino acids. Germline CDR1 reads SEHNR; CDR2 reads FQNEAQ (reference sequence). V was pared by 5 bases and J by 5 bases, with 12 bases between. Here the CDR3 DNA reads TGTGCCAGCAGCCGGTTCCAGGGGACTGAAGCTTTCTTT. It is translated as CASSRFQGTEAFF.

The V call is TRBV6-4, the J call TRBJ1-2, with D possibly TRBD1 on 5 matching bases. The CDR3 length is 13 residues. The germline CDR1 and CDR2 sequences are MRHNA and SNTAGT. Trimming took off 2 bases at V and 8 bases at J, with 12 bases between the two ends. CDR3 bases: TGTGCCAGCAGTGACGAGGGGCTCGGGGGCTACACCTTC. Its protein product is CASSDEGLGGYTF.

The rearrangement links TRBV10-2 to TRBJ2-3; no definite D call. Germline V lookup: CDR1 WSHSY, CDR2 SAAADI. The CDR3 extends over 13 amino acids. V lost 3 bases, J lost 4 bases, and 8 bases lay in between. The CDR3 protein is CASSEAFADTQYF. Here the CDR3 DNA reads TGCGCCAGCAGTGAAGCATTCGCAGATACGCAGTATTTT.

This clone was counted a single time. A clone one base away is much larger, so this may be a read error. The V and J genes are TRBV7-8 and TRBJ2-1; 7 bases agree with TRBD1. V shed 5 bases, J shed 4 bases, and the junction held 2 bases outside the gene matches. CDR3 length: 13 amino acids. Looked up from germline, CDR1 is SGHVS and CDR2 is FQNEAQ. This chain's CDR3 is CASSPGQYNEQFF. The CDR3 bases are TGTGCCAGCAGCCCGGGACAGTACAATGAGCAGTTCTTC.

This clone was observed once. The rearrangement joins TRBV29-1 to TRBJ1-4; maybe TRBD1 (5 bases). Trimming removed 7 bases from V and 7 bases from J, with 19 bases in between. In germline, CDR1 is SQVTM, CDR2 ANQGSEA. This CDR3 spans 14 amino acids. The CDR3 sequence is CSATGPPGSEKLFF. The CDR3, as DNA: TGCAGCGCCACGGGACCCCCCGGGAGTGAAAAACTGTTTTTT.

The chain is built from TRBV4-3 and TRBJ2-7; D remains unclear. The CDR3 has 13 amino acids. With 0 bases removed from V and 7 bases from J, the gap between germline ends came to 10 bases. Germline CDR1 LGHNA, CDR2 YSLEER. The CDR3, as DNA: TGCGCCAGCAGCCAAGAAATGGCGGATGAGCAGTACTTC. It codes for CASSQEMADEQYF.

Notes on this clone: This probably arose from a read error, given a far larger clone one base away. CDR3 loop: CASSVGDRGYEQYF. The CDR3 DNA sequence: TGTGCCAGCAGTGTAGGGGACAGGGGCTACGAGCAGTACTTC. J is TRBJ2-7 and V is TRBV6-1, with 10 bases aligning to TRBD1. The ends lost 4 bases at V and 3 bases at J; junction bases unmatched: 3. From germline, CDR1 is MNHNS and CDR2 SASEGT. The CDR3 extends over 14 amino acids.

Only a few counts were recorded for this clone. The chain recombines TRBV21-1 with TRBJ1-2; TRBD1, as called in the table, went unchecked against the DNA. TRBV21-1 has pseudogene status. This CDR3 spans 15 amino acids. CDR3 loop: CASSKSLQPLGGYTF. As DNA, the CDR3 is TGTGCCAGCAGCAAGAGTCTACAGCCTCTCGGCGGCTACACCTTC.

The chain has TRBV19 and TRBJ2-1; TRBD2 matches 8 bases. The CDR3 sequence is 15 residues long. Germline V gene data show CDR1 as LNHDA and CDR2 as SQIVND (reference sequence). V shed 4 bases, J shed 4 bases, and the junction held 6 bases outside the gene matches. The CDR3 loop is CASSNILAAYNEQFF. The CDR3 DNA is TGTGCCAGTAGTAACATACTAGCGGCATACAATGAGCAGTTCTTC.

As to this clone: At the DNA level, this CDR3 is encoded by other sequences in the same sample as well. CDR3 coding DNA: TGTGCCAGCAGTCCCGGCGACTATGGCTACACCTTC. This translates into CASSPGDYGYTF. The chain carries TRBV28 and TRBJ1-2, with D hard to call. Deletions cut 5 bases from V and 3 bases from J, with 7 bases between. Germline V lookup: CDR1 MDHEN, CDR2 SYDVKM. This CDR3 contains 12 residues.

The rearrangement joins TRBV28 to TRBJ2-1, with 8 bases matching TRBD1. The trim removed 9 bases at V and 6 bases at J, leaving 1 base unmatched. The CDR3 extends over 11 amino acids. The germline V gene has CDR1 MDHEN and CDR2 SYDVKM. The CDR3 reads CARDRVNEQFF. The CDR3 bases are TGTGCCAGGGACAGGGTCAATGAGCAGTTCTTC.

J is TRBJ1-1 and V is TRBV9; 7 nucleotides line up with TRBD1. CDR1 is SGDLS, CDR2 YYNGEE, per germline. The CDR3 loop spans 14 amino acids. V dropped 0 bases and J dropped 7; count of bases not matched to a gene: 6. The CDR3 region has the DNA TGTGCCAGCAGCGTAGTCGACAGGGCTATTGAAGCTTTCTTT. Translated: CASSVVDRAIEAFF. Variable domain in full (rest from reference TRBV9 and TRBJ1-1): DSGVTQTPKHLITATGQRVTLRCSPRSGDLSVYWYQQSLDQGLQFLIQYYNGEERAKGNILERFSAQQFPDLHSELNLSSLELGDSALYFCASSVVDRAIEAFFGQGTRLTVV.

This chain uses TRBV21-1 with TRBJ2-7; the table assigns TRBD1, which was not confirmed against the DNA. TRBV21-1 is tagged as a pseudogene. The CDR3 covers 16 residues. In nucleotides, the CDR3 is TGTGCCAGCAGCAAAGTAGGGACAGGTCCCACCTACGAGCAGTACTTC. It is translated as CASSKVGTGPTYEQYF.